This T cell receptor beta chain was recorded in a study of radiotherapy plus CTLA-4 blockade in lung cancer. V gave up 2 bases and J gave up 2 bases; unmatched junction bases: 7. The CDR3 contains 16 residues. Germline values: CDR1 SGHTA, CDR2 FQGNSA. Study observations and caveats: Subsequent to radiotherapy plus ipilimumab, tumor-derived TCR clones underwent expansion in blood. Interferon-beta, together with early blood T cell clone dynamics, reportedly best predicted response.

Notes on this clone: Its specificity is unknown. Other DNA sequences of this sample code for an identical CDR3.

Each patient with chemo-refractory metastatic non-small-cell lung cancer was treated with focal radiation plus CTLA-4 blockade using ipilimumab. The data were produced by immunoSEQ multiplex PCR, yet TCRdb's version contains in-frame clones alone and is incomplete. Of about 23,000 clones in the sample, 70% to 75% are singletons; the top ten hold less than 3.5%. The J gene is TRBJ2-7, the V gene TRBV7-2; TRBD2 agrees at 9 bases. Sequenced here: peripheral blood, sampled from a patient treated with radiotherapy plus ipilimumab. This TCR came from a human donor with non-small cell lung cancer whose response to radiotherapy plus ipilimumab could not be evaluated. The CDR3 DNA sequence: TGTGCCAGCAGCTTAAGTAGCGGGAGAGTGCCCTACGAGCAGTACTTC. This translates into CASSLSSGRVPYEQYF. Variable domain in full (rest from reference TRBV7-2 and TRBJ2-7): GAGVSQSPSNKVTEKGKDVELRCDPISGHTALYWYRQSLGQGLEFLIYFQGNSAPDKSGLPSDRFSAERTGGSVSTLTIQRTQQEDSAVYLCASSLSSGRVPYEQYFGPGTRLTVT.